Listed below are T cell receptor beta chains from one sample, sequenced in a study of beta chain features in type 1 diabetes. Here immunoSEQ multiplex PCR was the method, and the copy in TCRdb shows in-frame clones only, minus some. Of about 900,000 clones listed, 15% to 20% are singletons. Source material: naive CD4+ T cells from blood. The receptors were sampled from a woman between 18 and 30 years old in good health. Both conserved end residues are part of each CDR3. The D gene is left open where the match is weak. Rows may omit the clone size; those that give it use once, few, many or a size class.

J gene: TRBJ1-4
V gene: TRBV5-1
clone size: .
D gene: .
CDR3 DNA: TGCGCCAGCAGCTTGCCTGACGGAGACGGAAAACTGTTTTTT
CDR3 protein: CASSLPDGDGKLFF

J gene: TRBJ1-2
V gene: TRBV7-2
clone size: once
D gene: .
CDR3 DNA: TGTGCCAGCAGCTCCTTAGACAGGAACTATGGCTACACCTTC
CDR3 protein: CASSSLDRNYGYTF

J gene: TRBJ2-6
V gene: TRBV19
clone size: .
D gene: .
CDR3 DNA: TGTGCCAGTAGTATAGGACGCCCCGGGGCCAACGTCCTGACTTTC
CDR3 protein: CASSIGRPGANVLTF

J gene: TRBJ1-5
V gene: TRBV5-1
clone size: few
D gene: .
CDR3 DNA: TGCGCCAGCAGCTCGGGGCAGAGCAATCAGCCCCAGCATTTT
CDR3 protein: CASSSGQSNQPQHF

J gene: TRBJ1-5
V gene: TRBV4-1
clone size: .
D gene: .
CDR3 DNA: TGCGCCAGCAGCCAAGAGCGCAGGACAGAACTCAATCAGCCCCAGCATTTT
CDR3 protein: CASSQERRTELNQPQHF

J gene: TRBJ2-5
V gene: TRBV27
clone size: .
D gene: TRBD1
CDR3 DNA: TGTGCCAGCAGTTTACGCAGGGGGGAGACCCAGTACTTC
CDR3 protein: CASSLRRGETQYF

J gene: TRBJ2-1
V gene: TRBV4-1
clone size: few
D gene: .
CDR3 DNA: TGCGCCAGCAGCCAAGGGGCAGGGTCGCTCAATGAGCAGTTCTTC
CDR3 protein: CASSQGAGSLNEQFF

J gene: TRBJ2-1
V gene: TRBV5-8
clone size: .
D gene: .
CDR3 DNA: TGTGCCAGCAGCTACCCGCTAAGCCCCCACAATGAGCAGTTCTTC
CDR3 protein: CASSYPLSPHNEQFF

J gene: TRBJ2-1
V gene: TRBV10-3
clone size: .
D gene: .
CDR3 DNA: TGTGCCATCAGTGAGATGGAGGGGTTCTACAATGAGCAGTTCTTC
CDR3 protein: CAISEMEGFYNEQFF

J gene: TRBJ2-7
V gene: TRBV7-9
clone size: few
D gene: .
CDR3 DNA: TGTGCCAGCAGCCCAAGACAGAGAAAATACGAGCAGTACTTC
CDR3 protein: CASSPRQRKYEQYF

J gene: TRBJ2-1
V gene: TRBV9
clone size: few
D gene: .
CDR3 DNA: TGTGCCAGCAGCGTAGGACAGGTCAATGAGCAGTTCTTC
CDR3 protein: CASSVGQVNEQFF

J gene: TRBJ1-2
V gene: TRBV28
clone size: .
D gene: .
CDR3 DNA: TGTGCCAGCAGTTTTGACAGGATTAACTATGGCTACACCTTC
CDR3 protein: CASSFDRINYGYTF

J gene: TRBJ1-5
V gene: TRBV7-2
clone size: .
D gene: TRBD1
CDR3 DNA: TGTGCCAGCAGCTTTAGGGACAGAGCGTTTGGTCAGCCCCAGCATTTT
CDR3 protein: CASSFRDRAFGQPQHF

J gene: TRBJ2-1
V gene: TRBV10-3
clone size: few
D gene: .
CDR3 DNA: TGTGCCTTGGGTTATGGCAATGAGCAGTTCTTC
CDR3 protein: CALGYGNEQFF

J gene: TRBJ1-1
V gene: TRBV15
clone size: few
D gene: .
CDR3 DNA: TGTGCCACCAGCAGAGTTCAAGGGTTCGAAGCTTTCTTT
CDR3 protein: CATSRVQGFEAFF

J gene: TRBJ1-1
V gene: TRBV7-9
clone size: .
D gene: .
CDR3 DNA: TGTGCCAGCACCCTAACAACTCTGGACGGGAGGGACACTGAAGCTTTCTTT
CDR3 protein: CASTLTTLDGRDTEAFF

J gene: TRBJ2-1
V gene: TRBV5-6
clone size: few
D gene: .
CDR3 DNA: TGTGCCAGCAGCTTGGATGCGGGACCATCTGGATCTGAGCAGTTCTTC
CDR3 protein: CASSLDAGPSGSEQFF

J gene: TRBJ2-3
V gene: TRBV7-2
clone size: few
D gene: .
CDR3 DNA: TGTGCCAGCAGCTTTCTGAGCACAGATACGCAGTATTTT
CDR3 protein: CASSFLSTDTQYF

J gene: TRBJ1-1
V gene: TRBV29-1
clone size: few
D gene: TRBD1
CDR3 DNA: TGCAGCGCCAGACTCCGGGACAGAGAAGCTTTCTTT
CDR3 protein: CSARLRDREAFF

J gene: TRBJ1-4
V gene: TRBV18
clone size: .
D gene: .
CDR3 DNA: TGTGCCAGCTCACCAGCTCATATGAATGAAAAACTGTTTTTT
CDR3 protein: CASSPAHMNEKLFF

J gene: TRBJ2-7
V gene: TRBV5-6
clone size: .
D gene: .
CDR3 DNA: TGTGCCAGCAGCTTTAAAGTCTACGAGCAGTACTTC
CDR3 protein: CASSFKVYEQYF

J gene: TRBJ2-1
V gene: TRBV15
clone size: few
D gene: .
CDR3 DNA: TGTGCCACCAGCAGAGACCGAGCATCTTACAATGAGCAGTTCTTC
CDR3 protein: CATSRDRASYNEQFF

J gene: TRBJ1-5
V gene: TRBV15
clone size: .
D gene: .
CDR3 DNA: TGTGCCACCCCTCGGCAGCCCCAGCATTTT
CDR3 protein: CATPRQPQHF

J gene: TRBJ1-2
V gene: TRBV6-6
clone size: .
D gene: TRBD1
CDR3 DNA: TGTGCCAGCAGTCAGACAGGGTATGGCTACACCTTC
CDR3 protein: CASSQTGYGYTF

J gene: TRBJ1-4
V gene: TRBV7-2
clone size: .
D gene: .
CDR3 DNA: TGTGCCAGCAGCTTCCAGGGAGGGGAGAATGAAAAACTGTTTTTT
CDR3 protein: CASSFQGGENEKLFF

J gene: TRBJ2-1
V gene: TRBV7-8
clone size: .
D gene: .
CDR3 DNA: TGTGCCAGCAGCTTAGCACTCGCCACCGTGTCTGAGCAGTTCTTC
CDR3 protein: CASSLALATVSEQFF

J gene: TRBJ2-5
V gene: TRBV15
clone size: few
D gene: TRBD2
CDR3 DNA: TGTGCCACCAGCAGAGATTTGTCGGCTAGCGGTAAAGAGACCCAGTACTTC
CDR3 protein: CATSRDLSASGKETQYF

J gene: TRBJ1-2
V gene: TRBV10-3
clone size: few
D gene: .
CDR3 DNA: TGTGCCATCAGTGAAGTCAGGGACTATGGCTACACCTTC
CDR3 protein: CAISEVRDYGYTF

J gene: TRBJ2-7
V gene: TRBV4-3
clone size: .
D gene: TRBD2
CDR3 DNA: TGCGCCAGCAGCCACCTAAGCGGGGGGTCCTACGAGCAGTACTTC
CDR3 protein: CASSHLSGGSYEQYF

J gene: TRBJ2-5
V gene: TRBV28
clone size: few
D gene: TRBD2
CDR3 DNA: TGTGCCAGCAGTTTAGTTAGCGGGAGGCGGGAGACCCAGTACTTC
CDR3 protein: CASSLVSGRRETQYF

J gene: TRBJ1-3
V gene: TRBV7-9
clone size: .
D gene: TRBD1
CDR3 DNA: TGTGCCAGCAGCTTGCGACAGGGGGCCCACTCTGGAAACACCATATATTTT
CDR3 protein: CASSLRQGAHSGNTIYF

J gene: TRBJ2-5
V gene: TRBV6-1
clone size: .
D gene: .
CDR3 DNA: TGTGCCAGCAGTGAGGCCAGTACCCTCGGGGAGCAGTACTTC
CDR3 protein: CASSEASTLGEQYF

J gene: TRBJ2-2
V gene: TRBV10-3
clone size: .
D gene: .
CDR3 DNA: TGTGCCATCAGTGCTATCGGCCCCACCGGGGAGCTGTTTTTT
CDR3 protein: CAISAIGPTGELFF